Each of the 29 T cell receptor beta chains below was sequenced from the same sample in a study of cytomegalovirus exposure and HLA in healthy donors. Assay used: immunoSEQ multiplex PCR; TCRdb lists only in-frame clones, some missing. The sample carries approximately 280,000 clones, 70% to 90% recorded once. The sample was PBMCs. Receptors were obtained from a woman aged 18-29 years in good health and CMV-seronegative.

V gene TRBV6-5 combines with J gene TRBJ1-4; 7 positions agree with TRBD1. Germline CDR1 and CDR2: MNHEY and SVGAGI. The CDR3 sequence is 15 residues long. V was clipped by 2 bases and J by 8 bases; unmatched bases: 8. CDR3 nucleotide sequence: TGTGCCAGCAGTTACGGAACAGGGGTGTTAGAAAAACTGTTTTTT. This gives the protein CASSYGTGVLEKLFF.

The chain uses TRBV19 and TRBJ2-3, with 8 nucleotides matching TRBD2. The junction had 3 bases not matched to a gene; V was cut back by 1 base and J by 3 bases. Germline V gives CDR1 LNHDA, CDR2 SQIVND (reference sequence). The CDR3 consists of 15 residues. The CDR3 DNA is TGTGCCAGTAGTATAGTTCCGGGGGGGACAGATACGCAGTATTTT. As protein: CASSIVPGGTDTQYF. The full variable domain, in which reference TRBV19 and TRBJ2-3 provide the parts outside the CDR3, is DGGITQSPKYLFRKEGQNVTLSCEQNLNHDAMYWYRQDPGQGLRLIYYSQIVNDFQKGDIAEGYSVSREKKESFPLTVTSAQKNPTAFYLCASSIVPGGTDTQYFGPGTRLTVL.

The chain combines TRBV11-2 with TRBJ2-3; the match to TRBD2 covers 7 bases. The CDR3 length is 16 residues. V dropped 5 bases and J dropped 4; count of bases not matched to a gene: 12. CDR1 SGHAT and CDR2 FQNNGV come from the germline V gene. The CDR3 loop reads CASSRTGLGVADTQYF. The CDR3 DNA reads as TGTGCCAGCAGCCGCACTGGACTAGGAGTAGCAGATACGCAGTATTTT.

This clone was seen a handful of times. The V call is TRBV7-9, the J call TRBJ2-7, with 10 bases aligning to TRBD2. Trimming removed 2 bases from V and 6 bases from J; junction bases left unmatched: 7. Per the germline V gene, CDR1 is SEHNR and CDR2 is FQNEAQ (reference sequence). The CDR3 is 15 amino acids. CDR3 region: CASSLSGLAGAEQYF. CDR3 DNA sequence: TGTGCCAGCAGCTTATCTGGCCTAGCGGGAGCCGAGCAGTACTTC.

The rearrangement links TRBV4-3 to TRBJ2-2, with 8 positions matching TRBD1. The CDR3 is 15 amino acids. Looked up from germline, CDR1 is LGHNA and CDR2 is YSLEER. With 4 bases clipped from V and 4 bases from J, the junction kept 5 bases outside the gene matches. CDR3 protein: CASSPGGQVTGELFF. CDR3 nucleotides: TGCGCCAGCAGCCCCGGGGGACAGGTCACCGGGGAGCTGTTTTTT.

V is TRBV18 and J is TRBJ2-3, with D possibly being TRBD2 (6 bases). The germline gives CDR1 KGHSH, CDR2 LQKENI. This CDR3 is 13 amino acids long. V lost 3 bases and J lost 2, with 6 bases in between. In DNA form, the CDR3 reads TGTGCCAGCTCACCGGACTACACAGATACGCAGTATTTT. It is translated as CASSPDYTDTQYF.

The chain joins TRBV27 to TRBJ2-1, with 7 bases that match TRBD2. In germline, CDR1 is MNHEY, CDR2 SMNVEV (reference sequence). There are 15 residues in the CDR3. J lost 5 bases, V lost 0 bases, and 4 bases had no gene match. CDR3 nucleotides: TGTGCCAGCAGTTTATCTTCTAGCGGCCACAATGAGCAGTTCTTC. Amino acid sequence: CASSLSSSGHNEQFF.

The chain links TRBV27 to TRBJ1-1; D uncertain. V lost 8 bases and J 2 bases, leaving 15 bases between the germline ends. Germline V gene sequence: CDR1 MNHEY, CDR2 SMNVEV (reference sequence). This CDR3 is 14 amino acids long. This CDR3 is CASSMYGGNTEAFF. The DNA of the CDR3 is TGTGCCAGCTCCATGTACGGAGGTAACACTGAAGCTTTCTTT.

The chain couples TRBV5-4 to TRBJ1-1, with TRBD1 matching 8 bases. Trimming at V came to 3 bases and at J to 6 bases, leaving 7 bases not matched to a gene. Germline V CDR1 and CDR2: SGHNT, YYREEE (reference sequence). The CDR3 spans 14 residues. As DNA, the CDR3 is TGTGCCAGCAGCTCCAGGACAGGGATCGCTGAAGCTTTCTTT. It is translated as CASSSRTGIAEAFF. The complete variable domain, with remaining parts taken from reference TRBV5-4 and TRBJ1-1, reads ETGVTQSPTHLIKTRGQQVTLRCSSQSGHNTVSWYQQALGQGPQFIFQYYREEENGRGNFPPRFSGLQFPNYSSELNVNALELDDSALYLCASSSRTGIAEAFFGQGTRLTVV.

The chain is built from TRBV6-5 and TRBJ2-2; 8 bases are shared with TRBD2. With V trimmed by 5 bases and J by 6 bases, 8 bases remained unmatched. From germline, CDR1 is MNHEY and CDR2 SVGAGI. The CDR3 runs 15 residues. CDR3 in amino acids: CASSKGAGDPGELFF. The CDR3 DNA reads TGTGCCAGCAGTAAAGGAGCGGGGGACCCCGGGGAGCTGTTTTTT.

The rearrangement joins TRBV27 to TRBJ2-7, with TRBD1 as a possible D gene (6 bases). Germline assignment: CDR1 MNHEY and CDR2 SMNVEV (reference sequence). V was cut by 4 bases and J by 6 bases, with 16 bases left in between. The CDR3 runs to 14 residues. CDR3 DNA: TGTGCCAGCAGTTCCGCAGGGGTTTTGGGCGAGCAGTACTTC. This gives the protein CASSSAGVLGEQYF.

The rearrangement links TRBV18 to TRBJ1-2; D not resolved. V was shortened by 5 bases and J by 7 bases, with 17 bases between the two germline ends. This CDR3 region has 14 residues. Germline CDR1 and CDR2: KGHSH and LQKENI. In DNA, the CDR3 is TGTGCCAGCTCATCGACGGTCATCAGACTTGGCTACACCTTC. Amino acids: CASSSTVIRLGYTF.

The rearrangement uses TRBV6-5 and TRBJ1-5; D is possibly TRBD1 (5 bases). V was pared by 5 bases and J by 3 bases, with 14 bases between. This CDR3 is built from 15 residues. The germline gives CDR1 MNHEY, CDR2 SVGAGI. The CDR3 sequence: CASSPSGGTNQPQHF. For the CDR3, the DNA is TGTGCCAGCAGTCCCAGTGGGGGGACCAATCAGCCCCAGCATTTT.

This chain links TRBV5-6 with TRBJ2-7, with D possibly TRBD1 on 6 matching bases. The CDR3 covers 15 residues. V gave up 5 bases and J gave up 2 bases, with 17 bases separating them. Germline V gene data show CDR1 as SGHDT and CDR2 as YYEEEE. CDR3: CASRKRRTAAYEQYF. Here the CDR3 DNA reads TGTGCCAGCAGAAAACGTAGGACAGCCGCCTACGAGCAGTACTTC.

Of note for this clone: A read error may produce the germline difference seen at one junction end. The J gene is TRBJ2-5, the V gene TRBV7-7; a weak D match, TRBD2 (7 bases). Germline CDR1 and CDR2: SSHAT and FNYEAQ (reference sequence). The CDR3 contains 16 residues. The DNA of the CDR3 is TGTGCTAGCAGCTTGGGGTTAGCGAGGGGGGGAGAGACCCAGTACTTC. Protein: CASSLGLARGGETQYF.

The V call is TRBV9, the J call TRBJ1-2; 8 bases are shared with TRBD1. Germline CDR1 reads SGDLS; CDR2 reads YYNGEE. The J segment lost 5 bases and the V segment lost 0 bases, leaving 9 bases of the junction unmatched. CDR3 length: 16 residues. CDR3 residues: CASSVGSGGEGYGYTF. The CDR3 nucleotides read TGTGCCAGCAGCGTAGGATCAGGGGGCGAGGGGTATGGCTACACCTTC.

V gene TRBV7-8 combines with J gene TRBJ1-1, with D unclear. The V end was cut by 8 bases, the J end by 0 bases, with 16 bases between. Germline lookup yields CDR1 SGHVS and CDR2 FQNEAQ. CDR3 size: 15 residues. Here the CDR3 DNA reads TGTGCCAGCGAGTCGGGCCAGCGGATGAACACTGAAGCTTTCTTT. Translated, it gives CASESGQRMNTEAFF. Variable domain in full (rest from reference TRBV7-8 and TRBJ1-1): GAGVSQSPRYKVAKRGQDVALRCDPISGHVSLFWYQQALGQGPEFLTYFQNEAQLDKSGLPSDRFFAERPEGSVSTLKIQRTQQEDSAVYLCASESGQRMNTEAFFGQGTRLTVV.

J is TRBJ2-7 and V is TRBV9; a possible D gene is TRBD1 (5 bases). The CDR3 has 14 residues. Trimming took off 3 bases at V and 6 bases at J, with 16 bases between the two ends. In germline, CDR1 is SGDLS, CDR2 YYNGEE. In DNA form, the CDR3 reads TGTGCCAGCAGCGCCCAGCTGGGGCGAGGCGAGCAGTACTTC. Residues: CASSAQLGRGEQYF.

The genes are TRBV4-2 and TRBJ1-4; 11 bases fit TRBD1. Germline trimming cut 4 bases from V and 6 bases from J; bases unmatched to any gene: 10. The germline gives CDR1 LGHNA, CDR2 YNFKEQ. The CDR3 totals 17 residues. The CDR3 bases are TGTGCCAGCAGCCCTGTCCCGGGACAGGGGGGGGATGAAAAACTGTTTTTT. Protein: CASSPVPGQGGDEKLFF.

This chain joins TRBV18 and TRBJ2-1; 8 bases are shared with TRBD2. CDR1 is KGHSH, CDR2 LQKENI, per germline. The CDR3 is made up of 16 amino acids. The ends lost 1 base at V and 4 bases at J; junction bases unmatched: 6. CDR3 sequence reads: CASSPRLREGYNEQFF. The CDR3 nucleotides are TGTGCCAGCTCACCACGTTTACGGGAGGGGTACAATGAGCAGTTCTTC.

The chain couples TRBV19 to TRBJ1-2; TRBD1 matches 7 bases. The V and J ends lost 3 bases and 0 bases, in that order; junction bases with no gene match: 4. CDR1 and CDR2 from the germline V gene are LNHDA and SQIVND (reference sequence). This CDR3 has 15 residues. The DNA of the CDR3 is TGTGCCAGTAGTATTGGGACAGAAGCTAACTATGGCTACACCTTC. Translating it yields CASSIGTEANYGYTF.

The chain links TRBV9 to TRBJ2-3; TRBD1 matches at 9 bases. CDR1 and CDR2 from the germline V gene are SGDLS and YYNGEE. The CDR3 loop spans 17 amino acids. V trimming: 0 bases; J trimming: 4 bases; junction bases outside the gene matches: 9. CDR3 sequence: CASSVGPPGQGPDTQYF. The CDR3 DNA sequence: TGTGCCAGCAGCGTAGGACCCCCGGGACAGGGCCCAGATACGCAGTATTTT.

V gene TRBV28 combines with J gene TRBJ2-2, with 8 nucleotides matching TRBD2. Germline trimming cut 8 bases from V and 9 bases from J; bases unmatched to any gene: 14. This CDR3 has 15 amino acids. Germline-derived CDR1 and CDR2 are MDHEN and SYDVKM. CDR3 nucleotides: TGTGCCAGCCTCGGGGGGGCTAGCGTTGGCTGGGAGCTGTTTTTT. As protein: CASLGGASVGWELFF.

The CDR3 DNA sequence: TGTGCCAGCAGTTTATCGTTTTACCTACAAACGGGACTAGCAGATTCCTTCTCCTACAATGAGCAGTTCTTC. This sequence encodes CASSLSFYLQTGLADSFSYNEQFF. The chain employs TRBV27 and TRBJ2-1; TRBD2 matches 9 bases. The CDR3 runs to 24 residues. Germline lookup yields CDR1 MNHEY and CDR2 SMNVEV (reference sequence). The ends lost 0 bases at V and 0 bases at J; junction bases unmatched: 24.

The chain combines TRBV14 with TRBJ2-2, with a possible D match to TRBD2 (5 bases). V was shortened by 4 bases and J by 6 bases, with 18 bases between the two germline ends. Per the germline V gene, CDR1 is SGHDN and CDR2 is FVKESK. The CDR3 runs to 16 residues. CDR3 amino acids: CASSRRTSGSPGELFF. CDR3 nucleotide sequence: TGTGCCAGCAGCCGTCGAACATCGGGAAGCCCCGGGGAGCTGTTTTTT.

This chain joins TRBV28 and TRBJ2-3, with 9 bases matching TRBD2. Trimming cost V 10 bases and J 4 bases; bases outside gene matches: 27. The CDR3 runs 20 residues. CDR1 is MDHEN, CDR2 SYDVKM, per germline. CDR3 region: CATSLHQQSGRKRGADTQYF. The CDR3 nucleotides are TGTGCCACTAGCCTTCACCAGCAAAGCGGGAGGAAGAGAGGAGCAGATACGCAGTATTTT.

The V gene is TRBV27, the J gene TRBJ1-2; no clear D gene. Germline values: CDR1 MNHEY, CDR2 SMNVEV (reference sequence). The CDR3 extends over 15 amino acids. Deletions cut 3 bases from V and 7 bases from J, with 18 bases between. In nucleotides, the CDR3 is TGTGCCAGCAGTTTGAATCAGGTTCTGGTATCTGGCTACACCTTC. It encodes CASSLNQVLVSGYTF.

The V gene is TRBV28, the J gene TRBJ1-3; D might be TRBD1 (5 bases). Germline V gives CDR1 MDHEN, CDR2 SYDVKM. The CDR3 sequence is 16 residues long. With 4 bases removed from V and 0 bases from J, the gap between germline ends came to 13 bases. The CDR3 spells CASSSYLTGSGNTIYF. As DNA, the CDR3 is TGTGCCAGCAGTTCATACCTCACAGGCTCTGGAAACACCATATATTTT.

This clone was seen only once. The gene calls are TRBV28 and TRBJ2-7, with 11 nucleotides matching TRBD1. The CDR3 sequence is 16 residues long. CDR1 MDHEN and CDR2 SYDVKM come from the germline V gene. V was pared by 8 bases and J by 5 bases, with 14 bases of the junction left unmatched. Written as DNA, the CDR3 is TGTGCCAGCGGGCGATCCCTGGGGACAGGGGGTCACGAGCAGTACTTC. Translating it yields CASGRSLGTGGHEQYF.